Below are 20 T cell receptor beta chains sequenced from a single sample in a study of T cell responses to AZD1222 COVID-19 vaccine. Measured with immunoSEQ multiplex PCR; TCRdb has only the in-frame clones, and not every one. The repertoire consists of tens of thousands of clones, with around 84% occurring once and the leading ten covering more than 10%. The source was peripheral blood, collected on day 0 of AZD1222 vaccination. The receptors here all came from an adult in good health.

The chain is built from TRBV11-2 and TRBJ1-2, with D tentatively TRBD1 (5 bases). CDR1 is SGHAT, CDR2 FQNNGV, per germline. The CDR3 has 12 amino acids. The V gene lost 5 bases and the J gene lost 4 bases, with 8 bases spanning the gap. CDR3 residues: CASSAGIYGYTF. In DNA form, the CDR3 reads TGTGCCAGCAGCGCAGGGATCTATGGCTACACCTTC.

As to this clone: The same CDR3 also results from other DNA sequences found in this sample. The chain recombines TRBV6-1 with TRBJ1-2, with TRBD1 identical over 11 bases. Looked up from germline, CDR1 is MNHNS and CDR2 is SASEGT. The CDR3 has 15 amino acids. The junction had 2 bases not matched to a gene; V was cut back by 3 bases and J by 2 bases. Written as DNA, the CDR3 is TGTGCCAGCAGTGACCGGGACAGGGGGAACTATGGCTACACCTTC. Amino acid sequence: CASSDRDRGNYGYTF.

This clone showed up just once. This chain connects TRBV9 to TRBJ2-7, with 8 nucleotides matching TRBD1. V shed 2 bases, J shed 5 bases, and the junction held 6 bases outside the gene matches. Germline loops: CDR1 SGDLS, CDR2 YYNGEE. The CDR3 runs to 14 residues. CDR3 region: CASSVTGTGDEQYF. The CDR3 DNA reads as TGTGCCAGCAGCGTCACCGGGACAGGTGACGAGCAGTACTTC.

CDR3 nucleotides: TGTGCTAGTGGTTTGGGGGTCCAAATGGATACGCAGTATTTT. Translation gives CASGLGVQMDTQYF. This sequence joins TRBV12-5 and TRBJ2-3; D is uncertain. Trimming removed 1 base at V and 6 bases at J, with 11 bases between. The CDR3 sequence is 14 residues long. CDR1 and CDR2 from the germline V gene are LGHNT and FRNRAP.

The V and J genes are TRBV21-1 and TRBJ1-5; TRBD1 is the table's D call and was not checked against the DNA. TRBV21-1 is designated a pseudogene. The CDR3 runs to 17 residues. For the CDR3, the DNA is TGTGCCAGCAGCAAAGGTGTTAGGGGTGATAGCAATCAGCCCCAGCATTTT. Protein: CASSKGVRGDSNQPQHF.

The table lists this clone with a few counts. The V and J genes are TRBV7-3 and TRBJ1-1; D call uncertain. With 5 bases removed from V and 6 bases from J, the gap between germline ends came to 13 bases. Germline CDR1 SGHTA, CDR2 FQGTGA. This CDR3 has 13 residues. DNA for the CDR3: TGTGCCAGCAGCCCCGGCGTCGGCCCTGAAGCTTTCTTT. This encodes CASSPGVGPEAFF.

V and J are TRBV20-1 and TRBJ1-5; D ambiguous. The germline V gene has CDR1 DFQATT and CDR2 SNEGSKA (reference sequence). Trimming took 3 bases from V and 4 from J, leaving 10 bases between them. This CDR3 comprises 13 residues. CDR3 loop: CSASQSANQPQHF. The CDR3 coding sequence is TGCAGTGCTAGTCAGTCAGCGAATCAGCCCCAGCATTTT.

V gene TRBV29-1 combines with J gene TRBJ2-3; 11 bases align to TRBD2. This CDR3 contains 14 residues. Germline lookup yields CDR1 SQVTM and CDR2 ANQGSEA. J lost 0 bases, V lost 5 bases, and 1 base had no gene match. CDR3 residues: CSVTSGGSTDTQYF. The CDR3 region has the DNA TGCAGCGTTACTAGCGGGGGAAGCACAGATACGCAGTATTTT.

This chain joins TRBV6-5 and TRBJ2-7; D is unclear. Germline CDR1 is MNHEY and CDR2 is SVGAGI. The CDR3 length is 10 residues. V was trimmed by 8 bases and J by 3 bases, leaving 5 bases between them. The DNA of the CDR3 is TGTGCCAGCGCCAACTACGAGCAGTACTTC. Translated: CASANYEQYF.

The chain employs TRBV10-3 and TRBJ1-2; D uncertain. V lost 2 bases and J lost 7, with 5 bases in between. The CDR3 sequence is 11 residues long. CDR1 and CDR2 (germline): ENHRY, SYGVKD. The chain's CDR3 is CAISELGGYTF. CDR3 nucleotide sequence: TGTGCCATCAGTGAGCTGGGTGGCTACACCTTC.

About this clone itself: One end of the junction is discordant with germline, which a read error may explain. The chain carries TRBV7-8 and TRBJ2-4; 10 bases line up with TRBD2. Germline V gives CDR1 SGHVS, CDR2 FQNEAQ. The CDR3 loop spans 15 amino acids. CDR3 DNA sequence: TGTGCCAGCAGCCTAGCGGGAGAGGCCAAAAACATTCAGTACTTC. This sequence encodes CASSLAGEAKNIQYF. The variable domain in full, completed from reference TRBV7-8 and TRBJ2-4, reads GAGVSQSPRYKVAKRGQDVALRCDPISGHVSLFWYQQALGQGPEFLTYFQNEAQLDKSGLPSDRFFAERPEGSVSTLKIQRTQQEDSAVYLCASSLAGEAKNIQYFGAGTRLSVL.

The CDR3 region is CASSYVGATYGYTF. The CDR3 DNA follows: TGTGCCAGCAGTTATGTCGGGGCAACCTATGGCTACACCTTC. V usage is TRBV6-5 and J usage is TRBJ1-2; D is perhaps TRBD1 (5 bases). The CDR3 is made up of 14 amino acids. The germline CDR1 and CDR2 sequences are MNHEY and SVGAGI. The germline V and J ends were trimmed by 3 bases and 4 bases, with 12 bases remaining between them.

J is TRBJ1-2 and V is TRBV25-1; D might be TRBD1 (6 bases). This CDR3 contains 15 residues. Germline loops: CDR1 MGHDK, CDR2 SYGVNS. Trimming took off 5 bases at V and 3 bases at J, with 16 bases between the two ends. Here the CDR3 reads CASSPPGALDYGYTF. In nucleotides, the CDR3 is TGTGCCAGCAGTCCCCCGGGGGCGCTGGACTATGGCTACACCTTC.

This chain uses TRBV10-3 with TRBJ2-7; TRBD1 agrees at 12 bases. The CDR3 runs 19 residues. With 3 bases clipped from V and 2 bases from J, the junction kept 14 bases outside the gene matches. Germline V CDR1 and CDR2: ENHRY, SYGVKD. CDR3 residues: CAISESGFVRDRGPYEQYF. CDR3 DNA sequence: TGTGCCATCAGTGAATCGGGGTTTGTTAGGGACAGGGGGCCCTACGAGCAGTACTTC.

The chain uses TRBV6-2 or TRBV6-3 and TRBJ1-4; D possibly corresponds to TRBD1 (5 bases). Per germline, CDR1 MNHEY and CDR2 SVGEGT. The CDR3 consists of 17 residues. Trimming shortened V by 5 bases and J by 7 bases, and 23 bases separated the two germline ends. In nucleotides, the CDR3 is TGTGCCAGCAGTAGGGGACGTTATTTTATACCCCCTGAAAAACTGTTTTTT. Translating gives CASSRGRYFIPPEKLFF.

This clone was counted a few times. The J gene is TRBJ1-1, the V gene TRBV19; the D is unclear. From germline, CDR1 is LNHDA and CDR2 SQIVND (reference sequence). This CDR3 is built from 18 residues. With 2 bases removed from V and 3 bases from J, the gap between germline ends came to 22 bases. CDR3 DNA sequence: TGTGCCAGTAGTATAACCCCCCGTCAGGCCCTGGAACACACTGAAGCTTTCTTT. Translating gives CASSITPRQALEHTEAFF.

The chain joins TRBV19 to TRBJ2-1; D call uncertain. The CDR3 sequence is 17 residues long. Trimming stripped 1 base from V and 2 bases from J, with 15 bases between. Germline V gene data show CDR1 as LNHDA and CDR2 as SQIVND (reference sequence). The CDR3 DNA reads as TGTGCCAGTAGTATAGTTGTAGGGTCTGAGCCCTACAATGAGCAGTTCTTC. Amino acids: CASSIVVGSEPYNEQFF.

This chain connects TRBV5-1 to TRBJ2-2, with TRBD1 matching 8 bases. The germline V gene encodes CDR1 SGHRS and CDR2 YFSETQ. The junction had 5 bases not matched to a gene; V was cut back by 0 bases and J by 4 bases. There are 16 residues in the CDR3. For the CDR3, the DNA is TGCGCCAGCAGCTTGGGGAGGACAGGGTCCACCGGGGAGCTGTTTTTT. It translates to CASSLGRTGSTGELFF.

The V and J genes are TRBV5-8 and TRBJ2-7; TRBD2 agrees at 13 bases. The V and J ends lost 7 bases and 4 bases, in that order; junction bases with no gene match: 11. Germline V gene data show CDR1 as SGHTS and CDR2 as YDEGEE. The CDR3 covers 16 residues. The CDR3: CASAPLGLAGTYEQYF. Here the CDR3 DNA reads TGTGCCAGCGCGCCCCTGGGACTAGCGGGGACTTACGAGCAGTACTTC.

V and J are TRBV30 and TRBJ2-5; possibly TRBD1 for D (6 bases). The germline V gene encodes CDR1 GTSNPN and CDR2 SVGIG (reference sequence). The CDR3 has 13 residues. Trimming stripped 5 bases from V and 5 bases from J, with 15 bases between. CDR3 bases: TGTGCCTGGGCGCGCGGCAGGGGCGAGACCCAGTACTTC. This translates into CAWARGRGETQYF.